Listed below are T cell receptor beta chains from one sample, sequenced in a study of CD8+ T cells in alopecia areata. TCRdb's table, derived via immunoSEQ multiplex PCR, lists solely in-frame clones and lacks some. The sample lists roughly 280,000 clones, 45% to 70% occurring once. Sequenced material: CD4+ T cells sorted from blood, taken around week 54, from a patient treated with tofacitinib. Receptors were obtained from a human donor with alopecia areata. Each CDR3 is given with its conserved first and last residue. D genes are given only for firm matches. Some rows mark clone size as missing; the rest say once, few, many or name a class of expanded clone.

j_call d_call v_call clone_size cdr3_nt cdr3_aa
TRBJ2-5 . TRBV7-6 . TGTGCCAGCAGCTATGGCAGTCTCCAAGAGACCCAGTACTTC CASSYGSLQETQYF
TRBJ1-2 . TRBV29-1 . TGCAGCGTTACAACCAGGGGAATGGGTGGCTACACCTTC CSVTTRGMGGYTF
TRBJ2-3 TRBD2 TRBV19 . TGTGCCAGTAGTATCGAGCGGGGTCCAGATACGCAGTATTTT CASSIERGPDTQYF
TRBJ1-6 . TRBV2 few TGTGCCAGCAGTGTGGGCAGTAATTCACCCCTCCACTTT CASSVGSNSPLHF
TRBJ1-2 . TRBV6-5 few TGTGCCAGCAGGCGAACAGCGATGGGTAACTATGGCTACACCTTC CASRRTAMGNYGYTF
TRBJ1-3 . TRBV29-1 . TGCAGCGTTAAGAGGTGGCAGGGGCCTGGAAACACCATATATTTT CSVKRWQGPGNTIYF
TRBJ2-1 TRBD2 TRBV5-1 . TGCGCCAGCAGCTTGGCCCTAGCGGGGGGAAATGAGCAGTTCTTC CASSLALAGGNEQFF
TRBJ2-2 TRBD1 TRBV12-5 . TGTGCTAGTGGTCAAATGGGACAGGGGACCGGGGAGCTGTTTTTT CASGQMGQGTGELFF
TRBJ2-7 TRBD1 TRBV29-1 . TGCAGCGTTAAACAGGGGCCCTACGAGCAGTACTTC CSVKQGPYEQYF
TRBJ1-3 . TRBV5-6 . TGTGCCAGCAGCTTGCAACAGGATCTATACACCATATATTTT CASSLQQDLYTIYF
TRBJ1-2 . TRBV30 . TGTGCCTGGAGTGTACGTGAGGGCTATGGCTACACCTTC CAWSVREGYGYTF
TRBJ2-5 TRBD2 TRBV10-3 . TGTGCCATCAGTCCCTCGGGGGGAGAAGAGACCCAGTACTTC CAISPSGGEETQYF
TRBJ2-5 . TRBV7-8 few TGTGCCAGCAGCTCGTTAGCGGAAGAGACCCAGTACTTC CASSSLAEETQYF
TRBJ1-2 . TRBV6-6 . TGTGCCAGCAGGGACGGTAACTATGGCTACACCTTC CASRDGNYGYTF
TRBJ1-4 . TRBV15 . TGTGCCACCAGCAGACCCGACGCAGGCGAAAAACTGTTTTTT CATSRPDAGEKLFF
TRBJ1-2 . TRBV7-9 . TGTGCCAGCAGCTTAGGGAATCTTTCTGGCTACACCTTC CASSLGNLSGYTF
TRBJ1-1 . TRBV30 . TGTGCCTGGAGTGCTGAGGACACTGAAGCTTTCTTT CAWSAEDTEAFF
TRBJ2-5 . TRBV5-1 . TGCGCCAGCAGCTTGAATCCTACAGCCCAAGAGACCCAGTACTTC CASSLNPTAQETQYF
TRBJ2-1 TRBD2 TRBV29-1 . TGCAGCGTTGAAGAGGTGGGAGGGTACGATGAGCAGTTCTTC CSVEEVGGYDEQFF
TRBJ2-2 . TRBV2 . TGTGCCAGCAGTGAACAACTAAACACCGGGGAGCTGTTTTTT CASSEQLNTGELFF
TRBJ2-5 . TRBV10-2 . TGCGCCAGCAGTCCCGGACTGGACCAAGAGACCCAGTACTTC CASSPGLDQETQYF
TRBJ2-1 . TRBV6-5 few TGTGCCAGCAGTTACTCGACTAATGAGCAGTTCTTC CASSYSTNEQFF
TRBJ2-5 TRBD1 TRBV30 . TGTGCCTGGAGTGTACAGACAGGGGCACAAGAGACCCAGTACTTC CAWSVQTGAQETQYF
TRBJ2-7 . TRBV6-5 few TGTGCCAGCAGAACCACAGGGCGCAACGAGCAGTACTTC CASRTTGRNEQYF
TRBJ2-7 TRBD2 TRBV9 . TGTGCCAGCAGCGTAGGGATTAGCGGGGAGCAGTACTTC CASSVGISGEQYF
TRBJ2-3 TRBD2 TRBV25-1 . TGTGCCAGCAGTGAAGTTAGCGGGGGGGCAGATACGCAGTATTTT CASSEVSGGADTQYF
TRBJ2-5 . TRBV2 . TGTGCCAGCAGTTTAGGGGCTAGGGAGACCCAGTACTTC CASSLGARETQYF
TRBJ2-6 TRBD1 TRBV5-6 . TGTGCCAGCAGCTTCCCGGGACAGGATTCCGGGGCCAACGTCCTGACTTTC CASSFPGQDSGANVLTF
TRBJ2-6 TRBD1 TRBV11-1 . TGTGCCAGCAGGAGGGGGCGAAGTGCTGGGGCCAACGTCCTGACTTTC CASRRGRSAGANVLTF
TRBJ2-5 . TRBV15 . TGTGCCACCAGCGGCAGGGGTGTAGAGACCCAGTACTTC CATSGRGVETQYF
TRBJ1-5 . TRBV19 . TGTGCCAGTAGGCAGGGGCCAGGCAATCAGCCCCAGCATTTT CASRQGPGNQPQHF
TRBJ2-3 TRBD1 TRBV6-5 . TGTGCCAGCAGTTACTCGACAGGGAGCACAGATACGCAGTATTTT CASSYSTGSTDTQYF
TRBJ1-1 . TRBV7-9 . TGTGCCAGCAGCTCCTATTCCGGGTTCTCAGGTTTCTTT CASSSYSGFSGFF
TRBJ2-7 TRBD1 TRBV5-1 . TGCGCCAGCAGCCGGACCGGGACAGGGGGTTACGAGCAGTACTTC CASSRTGTGGYEQYF
TRBJ2-2 . TRBV7-9 . TGTGCCAGCAGAAAAGTCAACACCGGGGAGCTGTTTTTT CASRKVNTGELFF
TRBJ2-1 . TRBV5-1 once TGCGCCAGCAGGGTGACAGGTCCGAGTGAGCAGTTCTTC CASRVTGPSEQFF
TRBJ2-7 . TRBV7-2 . TGTGCCAGCAGCTTAATCGCATACGAGCAGTACTTC CASSLIAYEQYF
TRBJ1-1 TRBD1 TRBV7-2 . TGTGCCAGCAGCTTAAATCGGGCAGGGGGGGAGGCTTTCTTT CASSLNRAGGEAFF
TRBJ2-7 . TRBV29-1 . TGCAGCGTTGACGGGGTGGGCGGAAATCCTATGGAGCAGTACTTC CSVDGVGGNPMEQYF
TRBJ2-7 . TRBV2 . TGTGCCAGCAGGGATACTAGCTTCCACGAGCAGTACTTC CASRDTSFHEQYF
TRBJ1-5 . TRBV30 . TGTGCCTGGAGACGGGACGGACCCCAGCATTTT CAWRRDGPQHF
TRBJ1-1 . TRBV29-1 . TGCAGCGTTGAGGGCATCTCCGGGGCTTTCTTT CSVEGISGAFF
TRBJ1-2 . TRBV6-6 . TGTGCCAGCAGCCTCGACTCCAGCTATGGCTACACCTTC CASSLDSSYGYTF
TRBJ1-3 . TRBV6-6 . TGTGCCAGCATCGAAGGCCTCTTGGGCACCATATATTTT CASIEGLLGTIYF
TRBJ2-7 TRBD2 TRBV11-2 . TGTGCCAGCAGCTTGACTAGCGGGGGGTTCTCCTACGAGCAGTACTTC CASSLTSGGFSYEQYF
TRBJ2-1 TRBD2 TRBV9 . TGTGCCAGCAGCGCCTCCCGGCCTAGCGGGGGGCCTCGCTACAATGAGCAGTTCTTC CASSASRPSGGPRYNEQFF
TRBJ2-4 . TRBV10-3 many TGTGCCATCAGTGAGTCTACAGGGATAAACATTCAGTACTTC CAISESTGINIQYF
TRBJ2-7 . TRBV13 . TGTGCCAGCAGCTTAGAAGGGCGCGAGCAGTACTTC CASSLEGREQYF
TRBJ1-1 . TRBV29-1 few TGCAGCGTTGTTGTACAGATGAACACTGAAGCTTTCTTT CSVVVQMNTEAFF
TRBJ2-5 . TRBV6-6 once TGTGCCAGCCTTAGGAAAAACAGGAGGCAAGAGACCCAGTACTTC CASLRKNRRQETQYF
TRBJ2-3 TRBD1 TRBV5-1 once TGCGCCAGCAGCCAACCGGGACAGGGAACAGATACGCAGTATTTT CASSQPGQGTDTQYF
TRBJ2-2 TRBD1 TRBV11-1 . TGTGCCAGCAGCCAGGGGGACACCGGGGAGCTGTTTTTT CASSQGDTGELFF
TRBJ1-2 TRBD1 TRBV9 once TGTGCCAGCAGCCCTCGACAGGGGGAGCACTATGGCTACACCTTC CASSPRQGEHYGYTF
TRBJ1-2 TRBD1 TRBV5-1 . TGCGCCAGCAGCTCCCCGGGACAGGGGATGTACCAGGGTGGCTACACCTTC CASSSPGQGMYQGGYTF
TRBJ2-6 . TRBV2 . TGTGCCAGCAGCCCTCCCCCAGTGAAGGTCCTGACTTTC CASSPPPVKVLTF
TRBJ1-1 TRBD1 TRBV2 . TGTGCCAGCCATCCGACAGGGCGAACTGAAGCTTTCTTT CASHPTGRTEAFF
TRBJ2-5 TRBD1 TRBV7-2 . TGTGCCAGCAGCCTACTGCAGGGGGCGGGAGAGACCCAGTACTTC CASSLLQGAGETQYF
TRBJ2-5 . TRBV14 few TGTGCCAGCAGCCAAGGCAGAGAGACCCAGTACTTC CASSQGRETQYF
TRBJ2-5 TRBD2 TRBV9 . TGTGCCAGCAGCTCAACTAGCGGGGGCCAAGAGACCCAGTACTTC CASSSTSGGQETQYF